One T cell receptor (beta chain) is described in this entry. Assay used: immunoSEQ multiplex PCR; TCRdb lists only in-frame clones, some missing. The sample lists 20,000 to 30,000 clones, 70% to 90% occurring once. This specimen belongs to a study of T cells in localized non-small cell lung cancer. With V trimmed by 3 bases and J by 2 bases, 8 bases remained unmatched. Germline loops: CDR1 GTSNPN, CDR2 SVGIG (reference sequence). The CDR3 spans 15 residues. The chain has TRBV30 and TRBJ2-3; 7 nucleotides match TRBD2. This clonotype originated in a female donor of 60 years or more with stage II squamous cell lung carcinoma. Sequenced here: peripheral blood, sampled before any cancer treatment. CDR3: CAWSRASGNTDTQYF. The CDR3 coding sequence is TGTGCCTGGAGCAGGGCTAGCGGTAACACAGATACGCAGTATTTT.